This is a list of T cell receptor beta chains from one sample in a study of blood T cell repertoires in COVID-19. Method: immunoSEQ multiplex PCR; TCRdb's copy keeps in-frame clones and lacks some. In the table there are 150,000 to 180,000 clones, roughly four fifths of which are singletons. The sample comprised peripheral blood. All receptors come from a woman aged 60 to 75 with acute or convalescent COVID-19. Both conserved end residues are part of each CDR3. The D gene is left open where the match is weak. The size field is filled for only some rows; it gives once, few, many or a size class.

>12|TRBV12-5|TRBD2|TRBJ2-1|-
TGTGCTAGTGGTCCCGGACTAGATCGGCAGTTCTTC
CASGPGLDRQFF
>15|TRBV9|-|TRBJ1-1|-
TGTGCCAGCAGCGTAGGGCCCGGGGGGAGGTCTGAAGCTTTCTTT
CASSVGPGGRSEAFF
>15|TRBV9|-|TRBJ2-2|few
TGTGCCAGCAGCGTACTGGACAGCAAGTCAGGGGAGCTGTTTTTT
CASSVLDSKSGELFF
>14|TRBV27|-|TRBJ1-6|-
TGTGCCACATTCTCAGGGATAGATAATTCACCCCTCCACTTT
CATFSGIDNSPLHF
>16|TRBV10-1|TRBD1|TRBJ1-5|-
TGCGCCAGCAGGGAGGGACAGGGGCCTTGCAATCAGCCCCAGCATTTT
CASREGQGPCNQPQHF
>15|TRBV12-5|-|TRBJ1-2|-
TGTGCTAGTGGTTTCACCTCCAACAGGGTGGAAGGCTACACCTTC
CASGFTSNRVEGYTF
>16|TRBV6-6|-|TRBJ2-3|-
TGTGCCAGCAGTTACCGCGAGGGTCCTAGCACAGATACGCAGTATTTT
CASSYREGPSTDTQYF
>12|TRBV5-1|-|TRBJ1-3|-
TGCGCCAGCAGCTTCGGGGGAAACACCATATATTTT
CASSFGGNTIYF
>13|TRBV27|-|TRBJ1-2|-
TGTGCCAGCAGTTTGTCCAGGGAGGGTGGCTACACCTTC
CASSLSREGGYTF
>14|TRBV5-1|-|TRBJ2-7|-
TGCGCCAGCAGCTTAGGGACTGGGAACTACGAGCAGTACTTC
CASSLGTGNYEQYF
>14|TRBV3-1/TRBV3-2|-|TRBJ1-1|-
TGTGCCAGCAGCCAGTGGTTAGAGGGAGGTGTGCCTTTCTTT
CASSQWLEGGVPFF
>13|TRBV5-6|-|TRBJ1-1|-
TGTGCCAGCAGCTTGTGGGGGAGGGCTGAAGCTTTCTTT
CASSLWGRAEAFF
>14|TRBV21-1|-|TRBJ1-1|once
TGTGCCAGCAGCGGGGGACAGGGAAACACTGAAGCTTTCTTT
CASSGGQGNTEAFF
>16|TRBV4-1|-|TRBJ1-6|few
TGCGCCAGCAGCCAAGGGACATCCCAATCGTACTCACCCCTCCACTTT
CASSQGTSQSYSPLHF
>15|TRBV14|-|TRBJ1-6|once
TGTGCCAGCAGTCTTACTCCCGGCTATAATTCACCCCTCCACTTT
CASSLTPGYNSPLHF
>14|TRBV30|-|TRBJ1-4|-
TGTGCCTGGAGTCCCGGTACCGCGGATGAAAAACTGTTTTTT
CAWSPGTADEKLFF
>16|TRBV28|TRBD2|TRBJ2-3|-
TGTGCCAGCACCGAGAGGGGCGGGGGAGCCCGCGATACGCAGTATTTT
CASTERGGGARDTQYF
>15|TRBV5-6|-|TRBJ1-1|-
TGTGCCAGCAGCTCCCCAGTTGCCCAGAACACTGAAGCTTTCTTT
CASSSPVAQNTEAFF
>15|TRBV28|-|TRBJ1-6|-
TGTGCCAGCAGCTTGGGCAGTTGGGCTAATTCACCCCTCCACTTT
CASSLGSWANSPLHF
>14|TRBV3-1/TRBV3-2|-|TRBJ1-1|-
TGTGCCAGCAGCCGTACCCCTGGAGGCACTGAAGCTTTCTTT
CASSRTPGGTEAFF
>15|TRBV18|-|TRBJ2-2|-
TGTGCCAGCTCACCTGGTAGAGAGCACACCGGGGAGCTGTTTTTT
CASSPGREHTGELFF
>17|TRBV5-5|-|TRBJ1-3|-
TGTGCCAGCAGCAGCTCCTTGATGGGAGCCGGTGGAAACACCATATATTTT
CASSSSLMGAGGNTIYF
>11|TRBV29-1|TRBD1|TRBJ1-2|-
TGCAGCGTTGATCTGCAGGGGGCCTACACCTTC
CSVDLQGAYTF
>16|TRBV4-1|TRBD1|TRBJ2-3|-
TGCGCCAGCAGCCAAGATGTCCAGGGGGCCACAGATACGCAGTATTTT
CASSQDVQGATDTQYF
>14|TRBV7-9|-|TRBJ1-5|-
TGTGCCAGCAGCTTAGTGGGCCTTAATCAGCCCCAGCATTTT
CASSLVGLNQPQHF
>13|TRBV5-1|-|TRBJ1-2|-
TGCGCCAGCAGCCCCGGACAGTCCTATGGCTACACCTTC
CASSPGQSYGYTF
>15|TRBV7-2|-|TRBJ2-2|-
TGTGCCAGCAGCTCCGCAGTGAGGGCGACCGGGGAGCTGTTTTTT
CASSSAVRATGELFF
>15|TRBV19|TRBD1|TRBJ2-2|few
TGTGCCAGTGGTGGACAGGGGAGAACCACCGGGGAGCTGTTTTTT
CASGGQGRTTGELFF
>16|TRBV14|-|TRBJ2-5|-
TGTGCCAGCAGCCCCCAGTTTACGGGGGGCCATCAGACCCAGTACTTC
CASSPQFTGGHQTQYF
>12|TRBV2|-|TRBJ1-4|few
TGTGCCAGCAAAGTTGCGGGTGAAAAACTGTTTTTT
CASKVAGEKLFF
>15|TRBV6-1|TRBD1|TRBJ2-5|-
TGTGCCAGCAGTTCCCCGGGACAGGGGCGAGAGACCCAGTACTTC
CASSSPGQGRETQYF
>12|TRBV30|-|TRBJ1-2|-
TGTGCCTGGAGACCCGTGGGAGATGGCTACACCTTC
CAWRPVGDGYTF
>14|TRBV28|TRBD1|TRBJ1-4|-
TGTGCCAGCAGTCGTGAGGGGGCCCGGGAAAAACTGTTTTTT
CASSREGAREKLFF
>16|TRBV3-1/TRBV3-2|TRBD1|TRBJ2-5|-
TGTGCCAGCAGCCCTTCGACAGGGGGAGGGAAAGAGACCCAGTACTTC
CASSPSTGGGKETQYF
>13|TRBV19|TRBD1|TRBJ1-6|once
TGTGCCACCGCGGGACAGAATTCTTCACCCCTCCACTTT
CATAGQNSSPLHF
>15|TRBV5-4|-|TRBJ1-3|-
TGTGCCAGCAGCTTGGCAAAAGCAGGATCTAACACCATATATTTT
CASSLAKAGSNTIYF
>16|TRBV19|-|TRBJ1-2|-
TGTGCCAGCTCAGTACAGGGTTCTCGCGTCGATTATGGCTACACCTTC
CASSVQGSRVDYGYTF
>14|TRBV5-6|TRBD2|TRBJ2-5|once
TGTGCCAGCAGCTTCTTAGCGGGTGACGAGACCCAGTACTTC
CASSFLAGDETQYF
>12|TRBV2|-|TRBJ1-6|-
TGTGCCAGCAGTGACGGGAATTCACCCCTCCACTTT
CASSDGNSPLHF
>15|TRBV6-1|TRBD2|TRBJ2-1|-
TGTGCCAGCAGTGAACTAGCGGGGGGCTACAATGAGCAGTTCTTC
CASSELAGGYNEQFF
>15|TRBV10-2|-|TRBJ2-7|-
TGCGCCAGCAGTGATCACGGCAGGGCCCTTAACGAGCAGTACTTC
CASSDHGRALNEQYF
>11|TRBV20-1|-|TRBJ2-3|-
TGCAGTGCGGCAGCGACAGATACGCAGTATTTT
CSAAATDTQYF
>14|TRBV5-4|-|TRBJ1-3|-
TGTGCCAGCAGCTTGGACAGGGTTGAAAACACCATATATTTT
CASSLDRVENTIYF
>17|TRBV4-1|-|TRBJ1-4|once
TGCGCCAGCAGCCCACAATTCCAACAGGGAACTAATGAAAAACTGTTTTTT
CASSPQFQQGTNEKLFF
>14|TRBV7-8|TRBD1|TRBJ1-5|-
TGTGCCAGCAGTATCGACAGGGTTGGGCAGCCCCAGCATTTT
CASSIDRVGQPQHF
>16|TRBV6-5|TRBD1|TRBJ1-1|-
TGTGCCAGCAGTTACTCTGGCAGGGGGGTCAAGAATGAAGCTTTCTTT
CASSYSGRGVKNEAFF
>16|TRBV5-1|TRBD1|TRBJ2-3|-
TGCGCCAGCAGCTTCTTGGACAGGGGGAACACAGATACGCAGTATTTT
CASSFLDRGNTDTQYF
>15|TRBV4-1|-|TRBJ2-5|-
TGCGCCAGCAGCCAAGATGGAGGGGGCGGAGAGACCCAGTACTTC
CASSQDGGGGETQYF
>15|TRBV6-5|-|TRBJ2-7|-
TGTGCCAGCACCCTCCAGACGCCGGCTGGGGCCGAGCAGTACTTC
CASTLQTPAGAEQYF
>15|TRBV5-1|-|TRBJ1-1|-
TGCGCCAGCAGCTTGGTTGAGACAGGGAACACTGAAGCTTTCTTT
CASSLVETGNTEAFF
>16|TRBV7-2|TRBD1|TRBJ1-4|-
TGTGCCAGCAGCTCCGGATTGACAGGGGGGACTGAAAAACTGTTTTTT
CASSSGLTGGTEKLFF
>13|TRBV23-1|TRBD1|TRBJ1-1|once
TGCGCCAGCCGGACAGGGGGGAACACTGAAGCTTTCTTT
CASRTGGNTEAFF